This TCR beta chain was obtained from a study of cytomegalovirus exposure and HLA in healthy donors. Germline V gives CDR1 MDHEN, CDR2 SYDVKM. The CDR3 sequence is 18 residues long. V dropped 5 bases and J dropped 1; count of bases not matched to a gene: 13. Study-level findings and limits: Equally common other TCR beta chains were less clonally expanded than HLA-associated ones, a later analysis found. No immune exposure information besides CMV serostatus was available. The study reported that TCR beta sequences accurately predicted HLA-A and HLA-B alleles in most subjects.

Primers for the PCR totalled 60 Vbeta and 13 Jbeta. This table comes from immunoSEQ multiplex PCR, and its TCRdb copy is limited to in-frame clones, with some not included. The profile shows approximately 150,000 clones, approximately 81% of them singletons. A note on this clone: Antigen specificity is unknown.

Sequencing was carried out using PBMCs. V and J are TRBV28 and TRBJ1-5, with 8 positions matching TRBD1. The receptor comes from a boy aged 2 to 9 in good health and CMV-seronegative. CDR3 amino acids: CASSRRWTGQRSNQPQHF. For the CDR3, the DNA is TGTGCCAGCAGTAGGCGGTGGACAGGGCAGAGGAGCAATCAGCCCCAGCATTTT.